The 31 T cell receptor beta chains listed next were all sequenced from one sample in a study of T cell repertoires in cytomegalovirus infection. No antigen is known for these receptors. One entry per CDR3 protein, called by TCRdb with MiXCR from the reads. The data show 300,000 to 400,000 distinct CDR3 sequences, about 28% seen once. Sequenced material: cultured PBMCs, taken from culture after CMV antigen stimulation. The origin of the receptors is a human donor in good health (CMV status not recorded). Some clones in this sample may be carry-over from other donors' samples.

The CDR3 bases are TGCAGTGCGGCCGGACTAGCGGCAATCCGATACAATGAGCAGTTCTTC. As protein: CSAAGLAAIRYNEQFF. This sequence joins TRBV20-1 and TRBJ2-1, with TRBD2 matching over 10 bases. J lost 4 bases, V lost 6 bases, and 12 bases had no gene match. The CDR3 has 16 amino acids. Germline V gene lookup returns CDR1 DFQATT and CDR2 SNEGSKA (reference sequence).

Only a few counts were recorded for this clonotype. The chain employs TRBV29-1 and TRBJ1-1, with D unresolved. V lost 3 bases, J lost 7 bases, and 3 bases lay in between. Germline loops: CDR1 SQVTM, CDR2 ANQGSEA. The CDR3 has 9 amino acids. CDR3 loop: CSVEGEAFF. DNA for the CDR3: TGCAGCGTTGAGGGTGAAGCTTTCTTT.

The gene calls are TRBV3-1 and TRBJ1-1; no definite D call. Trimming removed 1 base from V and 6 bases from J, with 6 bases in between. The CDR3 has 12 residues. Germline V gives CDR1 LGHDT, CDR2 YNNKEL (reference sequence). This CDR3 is CASSQGIAEAFF. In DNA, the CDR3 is TGTGCCAGCAGCCAAGGAATCGCTGAAGCTTTCTTT.

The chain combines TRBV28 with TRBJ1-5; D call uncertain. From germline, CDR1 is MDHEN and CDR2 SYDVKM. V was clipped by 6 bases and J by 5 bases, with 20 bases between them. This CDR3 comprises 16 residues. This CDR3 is CASSRHQSKTDQPQHF. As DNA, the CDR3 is TGTGCCAGCAGCCGACATCAGTCTAAGACGGATCAGCCCCAGCATTTT.

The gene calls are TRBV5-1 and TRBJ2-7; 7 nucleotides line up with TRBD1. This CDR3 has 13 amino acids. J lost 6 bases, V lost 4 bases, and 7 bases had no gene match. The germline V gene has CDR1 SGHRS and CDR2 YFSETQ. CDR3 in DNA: TGCGCCAGCAGCCCTTTTAGACAGGGCGAGCAGTACTTC. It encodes CASSPFRQGEQYF.

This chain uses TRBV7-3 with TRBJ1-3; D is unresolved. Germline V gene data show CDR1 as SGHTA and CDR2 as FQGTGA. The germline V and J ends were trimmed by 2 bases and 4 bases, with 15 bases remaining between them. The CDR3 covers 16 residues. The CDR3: CASSLSPESIGNTIYF. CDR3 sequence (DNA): TGTGCCAGCAGCTTATCGCCGGAGTCTATCGGAAACACCATATATTTT.

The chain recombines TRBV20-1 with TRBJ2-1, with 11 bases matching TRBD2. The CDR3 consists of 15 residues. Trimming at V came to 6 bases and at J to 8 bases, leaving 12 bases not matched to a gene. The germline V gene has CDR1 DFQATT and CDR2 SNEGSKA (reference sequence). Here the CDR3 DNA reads TGCAGTGCGCGTGCTCTATTAGCGGGAGGGGATGAGCAGTTCTTC. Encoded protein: CSARALLAGGDEQFF.

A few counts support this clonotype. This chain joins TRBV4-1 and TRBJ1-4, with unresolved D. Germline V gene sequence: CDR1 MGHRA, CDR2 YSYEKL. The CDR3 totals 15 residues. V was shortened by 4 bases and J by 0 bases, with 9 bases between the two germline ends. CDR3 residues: CASSLGSTTNEKLFF. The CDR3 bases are TGCGCCAGCAGCCTCGGATCGACAACTAATGAAAAACTGTTTTTT.

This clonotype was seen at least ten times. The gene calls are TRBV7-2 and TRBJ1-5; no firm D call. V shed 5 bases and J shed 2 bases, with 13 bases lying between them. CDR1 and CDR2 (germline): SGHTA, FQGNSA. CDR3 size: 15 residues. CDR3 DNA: TGTGCCAGCAGCCCCGGCGGTGGGGGCAATCAGCCCCAGCATTTT. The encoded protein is CASSPGGGGNQPQHF.

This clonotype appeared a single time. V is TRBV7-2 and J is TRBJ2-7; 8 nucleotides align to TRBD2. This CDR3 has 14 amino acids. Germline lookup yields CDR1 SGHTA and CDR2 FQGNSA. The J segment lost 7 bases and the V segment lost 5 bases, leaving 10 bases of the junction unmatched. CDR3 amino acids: CASSTLAGTWEQYF. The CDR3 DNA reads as TGTGCCAGCAGCACCCTAGCGGGTACATGGGAGCAGTACTTC.

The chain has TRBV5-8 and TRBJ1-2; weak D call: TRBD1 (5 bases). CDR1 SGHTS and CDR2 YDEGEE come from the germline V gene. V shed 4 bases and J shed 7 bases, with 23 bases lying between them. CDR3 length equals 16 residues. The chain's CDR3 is CASSPRSGEGRSGYTF. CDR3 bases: TGTGCCAGCAGCCCCCGGTCCGGGGAGGGGCGCTCTGGCTACACCTTC. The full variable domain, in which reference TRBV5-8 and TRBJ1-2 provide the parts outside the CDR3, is EAGVTQSPTHLIKTRGQQATLRCSPISGHTSVYWYQQALGLGLQFLLWYDEGEERNRGNFPPRFSGRQFPNYSSELNVNALELEDSALYLCASSPRSGEGRSGYTFGSGTRLTVV.

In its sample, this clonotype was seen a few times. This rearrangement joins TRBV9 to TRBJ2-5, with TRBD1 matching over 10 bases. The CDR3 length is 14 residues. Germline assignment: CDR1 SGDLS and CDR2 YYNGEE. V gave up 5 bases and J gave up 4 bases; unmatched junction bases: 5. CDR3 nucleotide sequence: TGTGCCAGCAGTGGGACAGGGGTGCGAGAGACCCAGTACTTC. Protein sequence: CASSGTGVRETQYF.

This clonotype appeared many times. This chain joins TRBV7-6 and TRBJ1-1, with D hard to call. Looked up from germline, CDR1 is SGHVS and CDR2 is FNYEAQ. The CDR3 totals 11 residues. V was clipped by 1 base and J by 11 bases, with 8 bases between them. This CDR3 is CASSLGRLAFF. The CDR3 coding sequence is TGTGCCAGCAGCTTAGGGCGTCTTGCTTTCTTT.

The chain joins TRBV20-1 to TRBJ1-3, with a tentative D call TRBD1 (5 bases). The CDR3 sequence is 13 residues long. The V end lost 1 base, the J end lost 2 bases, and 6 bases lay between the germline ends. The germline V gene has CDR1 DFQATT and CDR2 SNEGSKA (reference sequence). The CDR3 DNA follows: TGCAGTGCTAGAGGGGGGGCTGGAAACACCATATATTTT. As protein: CSARGGAGNTIYF.

The CDR3 sequence is CASTYGRVPNTEAFF. The CDR3 DNA reads as TGTGCCAGCACCTACGGTCGAGTTCCGAACACTGAAGCTTTCTTT. The genes are TRBV6-1 and TRBJ1-1; D gene unclear. Germline lookup yields CDR1 MNHNS and CDR2 SASEGT. Deletions cut 7 bases from V and 1 base from J, with 16 bases between. The CDR3 spans 15 residues.

As DNA, the CDR3 is TGTGCCAGCAGCCAACTGGGACTAGCGGATAACAATGAGCAGTTCTTC. Encoded protein: CASSQLGLADNNEQFF. The rearrangement joins TRBV28 to TRBJ2-1, with 11 bases lining up with TRBD2. CDR1 and CDR2 (germline): MDHEN, SYDVKM. V was pared by 6 bases and J by 5 bases, with 9 bases of the junction left unmatched. The CDR3 loop spans 16 amino acids.

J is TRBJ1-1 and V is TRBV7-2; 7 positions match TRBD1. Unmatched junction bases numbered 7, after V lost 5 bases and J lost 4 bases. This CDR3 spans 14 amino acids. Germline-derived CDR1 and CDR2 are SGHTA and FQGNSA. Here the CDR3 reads CASSKRGHFTEAFF. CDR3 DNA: TGTGCCAGCAGCAAAAGGGGGCATTTCACTGAAGCTTTCTTT.

The CDR3 sequence is CASSIGLAGGASSYNEQFF. CDR3 coding DNA: TGTGCCAGTAGTATAGGACTAGCGGGAGGGGCCAGCTCCTACAATGAGCAGTTCTTC. J is TRBJ2-1 and V is TRBV19; 14 nucleotides match TRBD2. The V gene's germline CDR1 is LNHDA and CDR2 SQIVND (reference sequence). The CDR3 runs to 19 residues. V shed 1 base and J 0 bases; nucleotides not matched to a gene: 5.

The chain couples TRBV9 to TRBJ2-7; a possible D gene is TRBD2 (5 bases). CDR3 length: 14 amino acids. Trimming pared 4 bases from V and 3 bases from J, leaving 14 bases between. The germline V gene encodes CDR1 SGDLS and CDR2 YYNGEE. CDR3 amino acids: CASSTGLGLYEQYF. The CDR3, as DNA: TGTGCCAGCAGCACTGGACTTGGCCTCTACGAGCAGTACTTC.

CDR3 DNA: TGTGCCAGTAGTTCCTTCGCTGGAGGGGGAGAGGTGACCCAGTACTTC. Amino acid sequence: CASSSFAGGGEVTQYF. V usage is TRBV19 and J usage is TRBJ2-5, with D possibly being TRBD1 or TRBD2 (6 bases each). Germline-derived CDR1 and CDR2 are LNHDA and SQIVND (reference sequence). V was cut by 5 bases and J by 7 bases, with 23 bases left in between. CDR3 length: 16 residues.

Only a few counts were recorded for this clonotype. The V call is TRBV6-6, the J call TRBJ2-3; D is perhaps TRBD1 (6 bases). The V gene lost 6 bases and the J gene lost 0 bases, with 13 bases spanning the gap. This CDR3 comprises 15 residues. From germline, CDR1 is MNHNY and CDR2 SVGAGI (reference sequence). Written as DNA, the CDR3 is TGTGCCAGCAGCTGGACAGAATCTAGCACAGATACGCAGTATTTT. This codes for CASSWTESSTDTQYF.

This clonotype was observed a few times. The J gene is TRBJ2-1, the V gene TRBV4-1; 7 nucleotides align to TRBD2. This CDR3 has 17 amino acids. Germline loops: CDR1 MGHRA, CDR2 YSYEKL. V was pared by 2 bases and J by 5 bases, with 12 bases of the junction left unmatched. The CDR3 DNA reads TGCGCCAGCAGCCAATTGGGGGGTCCGCGGGGGAACAATGAGCAGTTCTTC. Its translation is CASSQLGGPRGNNEQFF.

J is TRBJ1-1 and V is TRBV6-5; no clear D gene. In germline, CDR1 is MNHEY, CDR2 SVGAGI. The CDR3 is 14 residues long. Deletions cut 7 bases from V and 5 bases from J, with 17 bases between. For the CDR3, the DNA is TGTGCCAGCAACCGATCCCCCTCCCAAACTGAAGCTTTCTTT. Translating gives CASNRSPSQTEAFF.

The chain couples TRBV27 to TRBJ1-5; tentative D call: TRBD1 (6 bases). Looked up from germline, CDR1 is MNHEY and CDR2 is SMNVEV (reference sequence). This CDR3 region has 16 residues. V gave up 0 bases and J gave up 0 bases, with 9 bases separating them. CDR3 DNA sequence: TGTGCCAGCAGTTTATCGGCAGGGGATAGCAATCAGCCCCAGCATTTT. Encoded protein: CASSLSAGDSNQPQHF.

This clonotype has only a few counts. CDR3 sequence: CATFSGTWRSPLHF. CDR3 coding DNA: TGTGCCACTTTCTCCGGGACGTGGAGATCACCCCTCCACTTT. V usage is TRBV19 and J usage is TRBJ1-6; maybe TRBD1 (5 bases). The germline V gene encodes CDR1 LNHDA and CDR2 SQIVND (reference sequence). Deletions cut 10 bases from V and 10 bases from J, with 20 bases between. There are 14 residues in the CDR3.

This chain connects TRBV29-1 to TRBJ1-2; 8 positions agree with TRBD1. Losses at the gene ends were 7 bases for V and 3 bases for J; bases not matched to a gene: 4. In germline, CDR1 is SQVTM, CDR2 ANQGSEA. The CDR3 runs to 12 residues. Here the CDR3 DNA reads TGCAGCGCGGACAGGGATTACTATGGCTACACCTTC. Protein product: CSADRDYYGYTF. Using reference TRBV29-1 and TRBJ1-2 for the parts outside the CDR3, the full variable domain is SAVISQKPSRDICQRGTSLTIQCQVDSQVTMMFWYRQQPGQSLTLIATANQGSEATYESGFVIDKFPISRPNLTFSTLTVSNMSPEDSSIYLCSADRDYYGYTFGSGTRLTVV.

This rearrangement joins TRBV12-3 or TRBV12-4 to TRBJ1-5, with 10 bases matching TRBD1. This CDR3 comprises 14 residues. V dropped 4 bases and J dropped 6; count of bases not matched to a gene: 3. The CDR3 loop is CASSWGQGIQPQHF. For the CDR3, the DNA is TGTGCCAGCAGTTGGGGACAGGGGATTCAGCCCCAGCATTTT.

DNA for the CDR3: TGTGCCAGCAGCCGCGGCAGTTTCTCCTACGAGCAGTACTTC. Amino acid sequence: CASSRGSFSYEQYF. The rearrangement joins TRBV6-1 to TRBJ2-7; no definite D call. The V end was cut by 6 bases, the J end by 0 bases, with 12 bases between. Germline CDR1 reads MNHNS; CDR2 reads SASEGT. This CDR3 is 14 amino acids long.

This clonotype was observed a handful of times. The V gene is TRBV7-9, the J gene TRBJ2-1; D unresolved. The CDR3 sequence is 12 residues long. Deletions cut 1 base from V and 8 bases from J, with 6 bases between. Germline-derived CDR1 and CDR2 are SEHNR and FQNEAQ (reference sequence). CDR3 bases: TGTGCCAGCAGCTTAGGGAGCTATGAGCAGTTCTTC. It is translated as CASSLGSYEQFF.

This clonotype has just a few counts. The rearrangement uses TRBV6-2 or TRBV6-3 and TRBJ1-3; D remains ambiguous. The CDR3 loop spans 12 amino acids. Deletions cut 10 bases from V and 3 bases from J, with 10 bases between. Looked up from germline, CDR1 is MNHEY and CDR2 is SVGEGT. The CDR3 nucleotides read TGTGCCATCCACGGGAGTGGAAACACCATATATTTT. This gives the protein CAIHGSGNTIYF.

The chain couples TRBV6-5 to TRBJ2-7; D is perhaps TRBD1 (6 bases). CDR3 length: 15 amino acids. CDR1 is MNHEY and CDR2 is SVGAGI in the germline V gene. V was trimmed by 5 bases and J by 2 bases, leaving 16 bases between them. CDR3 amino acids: CASSPARGSTYEQYF. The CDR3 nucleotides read TGTGCCAGCAGTCCCGCAAGGGGGAGTACCTACGAGCAGTACTTC.